This T cell receptor (beta chain) was profiled in a study of T cell responses to AZD1222 COVID-19 vaccine. Study-level findings and limits: Only a handful of AZD1222 recipients were seropositive at baseline. No repertoire was sampled before or during the peak T cell response, only after it. Of spike-specific TCRs, nearly half reportedly target regions left unmutated in variants. A mostly white British donor set with more females was recruited, and clonal diversity was possibly underestimated.

Note on this clone: Its target is not known.

The CDR3 runs to 13 residues. The V gene's germline CDR1 is SEHNR and CDR2 FQNEAQ (reference sequence). Trimming took off 5 bases at V and 7 bases at J, with 14 bases between the two ends. Libraries were prepared by immunoSEQ multiplex PCR; TCRdb keeps only in-frame clonotypes and omits some of them. The sample has 95,000 to 110,000 clones, around 90% seen once. The rearrangement links TRBV7-9 to TRBJ2-5; D not resolved. Sequencing was performed on peripheral blood, taken on day 0 of AZD1222 vaccination. This TCR was recovered from an adult in good health. The CDR3 region is CASSIGSSRTQYF. CDR3 bases: TGTGCCAGCAGCATCGGGTCGTCGCGGACCCAGTACTTC.